This T cell receptor (beta chain) is drawn from a study of CD8+ T cells in alopecia areata. Across the whole study: The SALT score measured affected scalp surface percentage in treated patients. Study-wide results and limits: Scalp sample data also include resident alphabeta T cells from normal skin.

Treatment denoted: oral pan-JAK inhibitor, 5-10 mg twice daily. Researchers gathered lesional scalp punch biopsies and peripheral blood from patients with alopecia areata. Sorted populations comprised CD4+ and CD8+ T cells obtained from PBMCs. CDR3 size: 15 residues. The germline CDR1 and CDR2 sequences are GTSNPN and SVGIG (reference sequence). V lost 7 bases and J 0 bases, leaving 16 bases between the germline ends. Once RNA had been extracted, it was reverse transcribed into cDNA to act as the sequencing template. Some clones are missing from TCRdb's copy, which holds only in-frame ones; the method was immunoSEQ multiplex PCR. This sample has fewer than 350,000 clones, with roughly 60% found just once. There are a few counts of this clone. The antigen remains unidentified.

The TCR sequence derives from a human donor with alopecia areata. Sample: CD4+ T cells sorted from blood, taken at week 24, from a patient treated with tofacitinib. The chain employs TRBV30 and TRBJ1-3; perhaps TRBD1 as D (5 bases). The CDR3 DNA follows: TGTGCCTTTACCCGGGACCGGAACTCTGGAAACACCATATATTTT. Amino acids: CAFTRDRNSGNTIYF.